This TCR beta chain was observed in a study of T cells in Graves' hyperthyroidism and ophthalmopathy. About the research overall: Peripheral blood was drawn at first diagnosis, prior to all treatment. Study-wide points: Stable hyperthyroidism was told apart from ophthalmopathy by a model built on 13 V-J features.

Ten or more counts support this clonotype. Its target is not known. Newly diagnosed hyperthyroidism patients aged 18 to 65 years had disease lasting under 2 months. V dropped 3 bases and J dropped 0 bases, with 9 bases sitting between them. The CDR3 has 14 amino acids. The germline V gene has CDR1 SQVTM and CDR2 ANQGSEA. Authors of the study amplified TCR beta CDR3 regions from RNA transcripts. With the HTBI primer set, the TCR CDR3 went through a first round of RT-PCR. TCRdb redid the calling of the multiplex PCR reads with MiXCR, one entry per CDR3 protein. Altogether roughly 710,000 distinct CDR3 sequences are present, roughly a third being singletons, with the ten largest covering less than 40%.

The V gene is TRBV29-1, the J gene TRBJ1-5; no firm D call. This sequence originates from a woman in her thirties or forties with Graves' hyperthyroidism. Sequenced sample: blood. The CDR3 DNA sequence: TGCAGCGTTGAGCAGACGGGTAGCAATCAGCCCCAGCATTTT. This gives the protein CSVEQTGSNQPQHF.